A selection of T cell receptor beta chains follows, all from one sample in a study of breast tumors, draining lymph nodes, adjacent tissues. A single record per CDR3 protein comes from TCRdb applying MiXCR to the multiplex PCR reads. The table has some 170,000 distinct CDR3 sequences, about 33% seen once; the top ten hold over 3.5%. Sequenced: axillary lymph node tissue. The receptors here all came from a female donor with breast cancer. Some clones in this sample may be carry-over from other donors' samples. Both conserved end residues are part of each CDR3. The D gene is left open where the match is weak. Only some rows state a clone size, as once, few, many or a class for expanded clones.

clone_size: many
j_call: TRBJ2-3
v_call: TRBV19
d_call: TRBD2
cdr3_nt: TGTGCCAGTAGTGGTAGAGCGGGAGGGCCCTCGAACACAGATACGCAGTATTTT
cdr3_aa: CASSGRAGGPSNTDTQYF

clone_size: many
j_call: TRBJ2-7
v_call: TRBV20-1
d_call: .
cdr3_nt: TGCAGTGCTAGTCATTCGAGCGGGACAACCTACGAGCAGTACTTC
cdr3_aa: CSASHSSGTTYEQYF

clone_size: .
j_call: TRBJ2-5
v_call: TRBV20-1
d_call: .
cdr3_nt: TGCAGTGCGTCTGGAACAGGGGAGACCCAGTACTTC
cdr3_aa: CSASGTGETQYF

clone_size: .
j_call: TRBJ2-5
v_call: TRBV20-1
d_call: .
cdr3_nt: TGCAGTGCTAGTGATAGGGCCCCAGATACGCAGTACTTC
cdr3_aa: CSASDRAPDTQYF

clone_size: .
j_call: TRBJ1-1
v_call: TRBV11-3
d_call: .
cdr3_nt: TGTGCCAGCAGCTTCCCAAGGAGGGGAATGAACACTGAAGCTTTCTTT
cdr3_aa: CASSFPRRGMNTEAFF

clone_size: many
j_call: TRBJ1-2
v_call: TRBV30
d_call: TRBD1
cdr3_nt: TGTGCCTGGACCACTTGGGGTGGGGACAGGAAGATAGGCTACACCTTC
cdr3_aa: CAWTTWGGDRKIGYTF

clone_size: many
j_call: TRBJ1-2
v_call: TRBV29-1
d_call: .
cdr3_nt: TGCAGCGTTGAAGATCGAGGGTATGGCTACACCTTC
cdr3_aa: CSVEDRGYGYTF

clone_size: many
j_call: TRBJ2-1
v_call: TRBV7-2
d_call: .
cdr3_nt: TGTGCTGTTGAGAGGATCTCCTACAATGAGCAGTTCTTC
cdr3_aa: CAVERISYNEQFF

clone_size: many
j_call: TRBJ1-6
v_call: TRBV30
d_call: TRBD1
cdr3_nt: TGTGCCTGGAGTCAAGGACAGGGAGGTTCACCCCTCCACTTT
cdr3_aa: CAWSQGQGGSPLHF

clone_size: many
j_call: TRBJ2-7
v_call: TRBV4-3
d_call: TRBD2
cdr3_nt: TGCGCCAGCAGCCAAGTTGCTAGCGGGTCCTACGAGCAGTACTTC
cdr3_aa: CASSQVASGSYEQYF

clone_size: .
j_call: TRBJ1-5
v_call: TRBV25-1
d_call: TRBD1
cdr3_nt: TGTGCCTTGACATCCCGGGACAGGGGGGGAAACAATCAGCCCCAGCATTTT
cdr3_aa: CALTSRDRGGNNQPQHF

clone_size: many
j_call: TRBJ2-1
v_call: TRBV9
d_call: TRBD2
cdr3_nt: TGTGCCAGCAGCGTAGTAGCGGGAGGGGATACTGAGCAGTTCTTC
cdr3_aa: CASSVVAGGDTEQFF

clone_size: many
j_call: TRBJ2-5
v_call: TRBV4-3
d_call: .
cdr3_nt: TGCGCCAGCAGCCAAGATCGGGGGTGGGAGACCCAGTACTTC
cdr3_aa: CASSQDRGWETQYF

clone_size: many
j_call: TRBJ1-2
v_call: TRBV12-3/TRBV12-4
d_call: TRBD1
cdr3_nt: TGTGCCAGCAGCGCCACCGGGACAGGGGGCGATTCGGACTATGGCTACACCTTC
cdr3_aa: CASSATGTGGDSDYGYTF

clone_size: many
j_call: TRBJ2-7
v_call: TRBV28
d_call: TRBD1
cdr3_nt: TGTGCCAGCAGTTTAAGCAGGGGGCACGAGCAGTACTTC
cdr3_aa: CASSLSRGHEQYF

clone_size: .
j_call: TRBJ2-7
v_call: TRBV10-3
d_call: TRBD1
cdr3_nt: TGTGCCATCAGCAGCACCGGGACAGCCTACGAGCAGTACTTC
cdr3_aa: CAISSTGTAYEQYF

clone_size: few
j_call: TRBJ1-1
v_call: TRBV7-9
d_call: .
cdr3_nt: TGTGCCAGCAGCCTGGGGACACTCCGACTACCTTTCTTT
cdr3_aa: CASSLGTLRLPFF

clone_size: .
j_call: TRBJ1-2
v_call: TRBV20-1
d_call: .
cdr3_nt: TGCAGTGCTAGGACGGACAACCCTAACTATGGCTACACCTTC
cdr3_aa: CSARTDNPNYGYTF

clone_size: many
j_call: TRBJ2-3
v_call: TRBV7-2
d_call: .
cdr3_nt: TGTGCCAGCAGCGCCGTAGATACGCAGTATTTT
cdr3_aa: CASSAVDTQYF

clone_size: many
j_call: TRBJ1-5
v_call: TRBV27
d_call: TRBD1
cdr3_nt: TGTGCCAGCGAGCTTGGACAGGGGGGCAATCAGCCCCAGCATTTT
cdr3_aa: CASELGQGGNQPQHF

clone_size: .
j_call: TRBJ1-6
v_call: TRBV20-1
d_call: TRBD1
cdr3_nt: TGCAGTGCTAGATCCCCCACCGGGACAGGGGAGACGTCACCCCTCCACTTT
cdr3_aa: CSARSPTGTGETSPLHF

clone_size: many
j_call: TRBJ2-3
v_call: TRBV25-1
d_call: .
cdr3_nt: TGTGCCAGCACTGGACTTGGGGGCACAGATACGCAGTATTTT
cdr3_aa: CASTGLGGTDTQYF

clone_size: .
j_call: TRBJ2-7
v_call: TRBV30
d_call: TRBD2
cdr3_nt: TGTGCCTGGCAGACTAGCGGGAGCTACGAGCAGTACTTC
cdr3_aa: CAWQTSGSYEQYF

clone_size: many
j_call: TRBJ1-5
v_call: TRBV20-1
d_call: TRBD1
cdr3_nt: TGCAGTGCCTCCCCCAGACAGGGGGTGCAGCCCCAGCATTTT
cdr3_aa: CSASPRQGVQPQHF

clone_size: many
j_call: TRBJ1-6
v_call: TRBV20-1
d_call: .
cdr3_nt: TGCAGTGCTAGGTCCAGCGATAATCCACCCCTCCACTTT
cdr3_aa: CSARSSDNPPLHF

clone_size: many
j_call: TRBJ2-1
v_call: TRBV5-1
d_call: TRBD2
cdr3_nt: TGCGCCAGCAGCGATAGCGGGGGCTCCTACAATGAGCAGTTCTTC
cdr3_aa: CASSDSGGSYNEQFF

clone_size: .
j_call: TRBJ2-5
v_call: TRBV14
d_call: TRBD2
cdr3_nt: TGTGCCAGCAGCCAATCCCGCGCTCGCCAAGCGGGAGCAGGGGAGACCCAGTACTTC
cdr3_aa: CASSQSRARQAGAGETQYF

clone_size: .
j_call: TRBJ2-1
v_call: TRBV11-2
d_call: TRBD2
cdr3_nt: TGTGCCAGCAGCTTAGCACTAGCGGGGGGGCTGGACAATGAGCAGTTCTTC
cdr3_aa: CASSLALAGGLDNEQFF

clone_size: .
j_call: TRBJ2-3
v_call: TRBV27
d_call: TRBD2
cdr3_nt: TGTGCCAGCAGCTGGGCGCCCGGGGGGGCCACAGATACGCAGTATTTT
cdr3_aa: CASSWAPGGATDTQYF

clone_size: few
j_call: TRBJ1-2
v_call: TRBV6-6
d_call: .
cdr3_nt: TGTGCCAGCAGTTACTCGAGCCCTGGTTATGGCTACACCTTC
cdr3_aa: CASSYSSPGYGYTF

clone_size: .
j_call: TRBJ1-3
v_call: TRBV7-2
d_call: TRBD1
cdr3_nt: TGTGCCAGCAGCCTAGGACAGGGGAAAGGAAACACCATACATTTT
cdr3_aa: CASSLGQGKGNTIHF

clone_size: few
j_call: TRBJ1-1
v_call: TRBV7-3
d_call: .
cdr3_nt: TGTGCCAGCAGCTCTACTCCTGGAAGCACTGAAGCTTTCTTT
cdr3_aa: CASSSTPGSTEAFF

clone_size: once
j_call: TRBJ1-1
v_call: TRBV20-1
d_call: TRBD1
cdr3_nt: TGCAGTGCTCGCCGGGACAGCTCGAACACTGAAGCTTTCTTT
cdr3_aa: CSARRDSSNTEAFF

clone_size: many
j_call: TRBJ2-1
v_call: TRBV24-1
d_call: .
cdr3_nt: TGTGCCACCAGTGATCCCAAGGGCGAGGGGCAGGGTTCGAATGAGCAGTTCTTC
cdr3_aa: CATSDPKGEGQGSNEQFF

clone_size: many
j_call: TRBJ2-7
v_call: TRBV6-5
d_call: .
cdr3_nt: TGTGCCAGCAGTTACGGCGGGGCCAGAATCTACGAGCAGTACTTC
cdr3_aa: CASSYGGARIYEQYF

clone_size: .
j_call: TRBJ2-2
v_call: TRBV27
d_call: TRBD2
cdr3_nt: TGTGCCAGCAGACTTGGACTAGCGGGGGGAATGAACACCGGGGAGCTGTTTTTT
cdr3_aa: CASRLGLAGGMNTGELFF

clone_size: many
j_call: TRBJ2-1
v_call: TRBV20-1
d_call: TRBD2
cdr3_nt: TGCAGTGCTAGAGACCGAGCGGGAGGCGGGTTGAATGAGCAGTTCTTC
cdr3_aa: CSARDRAGGGLNEQFF

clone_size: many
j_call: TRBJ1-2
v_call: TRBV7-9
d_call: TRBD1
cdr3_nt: TGTGCCAGCAGCTCAGGACAGGGCACCCGCTACACCTTC
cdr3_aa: CASSSGQGTRYTF

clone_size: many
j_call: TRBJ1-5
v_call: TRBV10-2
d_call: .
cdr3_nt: TGTGCCAGCAGTGAGGGGCAGGGGAGGGGCCAGCCCCAGCATTTT
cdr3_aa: CASSEGQGRGQPQHF

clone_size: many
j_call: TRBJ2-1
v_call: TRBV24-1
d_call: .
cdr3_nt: TGTGCCACCAGTGACCCGGGACCTCACAATGAGCAGTTCTTC
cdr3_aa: CATSDPGPHNEQFF

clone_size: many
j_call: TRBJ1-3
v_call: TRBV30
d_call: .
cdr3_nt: TGTGCCTGGAGTGGCCAAGGGCAGGGTGGAAACACCATATATTTT
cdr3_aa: CAWSGQGQGGNTIYF

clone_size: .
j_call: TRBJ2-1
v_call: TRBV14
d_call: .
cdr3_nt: TGTGCCAGCAGCAGATTCAATGAGCAGTTCTTC
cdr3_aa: CASSRFNEQFF

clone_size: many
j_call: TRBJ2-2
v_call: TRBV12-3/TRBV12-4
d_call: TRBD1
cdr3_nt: TGTGCCAGCAGGAAACAGGGGGCGAGGGAGCTGTTTTTT
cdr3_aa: CASRKQGARELFF

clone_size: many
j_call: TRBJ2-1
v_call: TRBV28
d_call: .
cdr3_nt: TGTGCCAGCAGGGGACTTTTCAATGAGCAGTTCTTC
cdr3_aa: CASRGLFNEQFF

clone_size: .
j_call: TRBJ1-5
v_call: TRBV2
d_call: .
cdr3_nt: TGTGCCAGCGACAGGTCCGAGGATCAGCCCCAGCATTTT
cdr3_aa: CASDRSEDQPQHF

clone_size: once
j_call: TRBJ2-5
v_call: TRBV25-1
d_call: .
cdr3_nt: TGTGCCAGCAGCCCCCCTGCGGGTTCGTGGGTAGGAGAGACCCAGTACTTC
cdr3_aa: CASSPPAGSWVGETQYF

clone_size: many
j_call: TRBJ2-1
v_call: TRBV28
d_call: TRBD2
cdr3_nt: TGTGCCAGCAGTCCCTCAACTAGCGGCCTTAGGGATGAGCAGTTCTTC
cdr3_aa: CASSPSTSGLRDEQFF

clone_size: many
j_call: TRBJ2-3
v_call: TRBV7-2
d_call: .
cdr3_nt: TGTGCCAGCAGACCATCGGGGAGGGGGGTTGGAGATACGCAGTATTTT
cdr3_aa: CASRPSGRGVGDTQYF

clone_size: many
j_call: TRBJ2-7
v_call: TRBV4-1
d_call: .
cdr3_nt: TGCGCCAGCAGCGATCGGACGGGCTCTCAGACTAACTTC
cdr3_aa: CASSDRTGSQTNF